Listed below are T cell receptor beta chains from one sample, sequenced in a study of blood T cell repertoires in COVID-19. Only in-frame clones appear in the TCRdb table, and some are missing; sequencing was by immunoSEQ multiplex PCR. In the table there are about 200,000 clones, around 90% of which are singletons. The sample consisted of peripheral blood. The receptors derive from a human donor in a cohort sampled during active COVID-19. Each CDR3 is given with its conserved first and last residue. A D gene is named only where the DNA matches it firmly. Clone size is given for some rows only: seen once, a few or many times, or a class if the clone is expanded.

clone_size	v_call	j_call	d_call	cdr3_nt	cdr3_aa
once	TRBV4-1	TRBJ2-1	TRBD2	TGCGCCAGCAGCCAAGGAGGCCTAGCGGGGGGGCGATTCTTC	CASSQGGLAGGRFF
-	TRBV25-1	TRBJ1-2	-	TGTGCCAGCAGCCGAGGTGTAGGGGCGGTCGACGGCTACACCTTC	CASSRGVGAVDGYTF
-	TRBV5-5	TRBJ2-5	-	TGTGCCAGCAGCCGTTCGGGAGAAGAGACCCAGTACTTC	CASSRSGEETQYF
-	TRBV20-1	TRBJ1-4	-	TGCAGTGCTACCCGGCGGGGGGAACTGTTTTTT	CSATRRGELFF
-	TRBV7-2	TRBJ2-3	TRBD1	TGTGCCAGCAGCTTAACAGGGGCCCAACGGGACACGCAGTATTTT	CASSLTGAQRDTQYF
-	TRBV7-9	TRBJ1-1	TRBD1	TGTGCCAGCAGCCTCGGGGACAGGCCGATTAACACTGAAGCTTTCTTT	CASSLGDRPINTEAFF
-	TRBV7-9	TRBJ1-4	TRBD1	TGTGCCAGCAGCTTAAGCAGGGGGCGCGATGAAAAACTGTTTTTT	CASSLSRGRDEKLFF
-	TRBV28	TRBJ2-2	TRBD1	TGTGCCAGCAGCCCCAACGCGCCTGACAGGGGGCGAACCGGGGAGCTGTTTTTT	CASSPNAPDRGRTGELFF
-	TRBV7-8	TRBJ1-3	TRBD1	TGTGCCAGCAGCTTAGCGGACAGGGGGATCTCTGGAAACACCATATATTTT	CASSLADRGISGNTIYF
-	TRBV25-1	TRBJ1-5	TRBD1	TGTGCCAGCAGTGCACAGGGGGCGATTAATCAGCCCCAGCATTTT	CASSAQGAINQPQHF
once	TRBV5-6	TRBJ1-4	TRBD1	TGTGCCAGCAGCGTCGGGACAGGGGGCCATGAAAAACTGTTTTTT	CASSVGTGGHEKLFF
-	TRBV27	TRBJ2-1	TRBD1	TGTGCCAGCAGTTTAAGGGTCGGTCGGGGGGGACAGGGGAGGAATGAGCAGTTCTTC	CASSLRVGRGGQGRNEQFF
-	TRBV11-3	TRBJ2-2	-	TGTGCCAGCAGCTTAGGGCCGAACACCGGGGAGCTGTTTTTT	CASSLGPNTGELFF
-	TRBV7-8	TRBJ2-3	TRBD2	TGTGCCAGCATCCGCGGGGGGCTGGTTGCATCGGCAGATACGCAGTATTTT	CASIRGGLVASADTQYF
-	TRBV27	TRBJ2-5	TRBD2	TGTGCCAGCAGTTTATCAGCGGGAATAGAGACCCAGTACTTC	CASSLSAGIETQYF
-	TRBV7-9	TRBJ2-1	TRBD1	TGTGCCAGCAGCTCTAGTAGATCAAGACAGGGGGGGATAAATGAGCAGTTCTTC	CASSSSRSRQGGINEQFF
-	TRBV11-2	TRBJ2-2	TRBD1	TGTGCCAGCAGCCCCCCCCGGTGGGACAGGAATCACACCGGGGAGCTGTTTTTT	CASSPPRWDRNHTGELFF
-	TRBV5-4	TRBJ2-3	-	TGTGCCAGCAGCTTTCAGGCTAGCACAGATACGCAGTATTTT	CASSFQASTDTQYF